The next 18 T cell receptor beta chains were all read from a single sample in a study of T cell repertoires in cytomegalovirus infection. TCRdb re-called the reads with MiXCR, one entry per CDR3 protein. The table records around 550,000 distinct CDR3 sequences, around a quarter of them present only once. What was sequenced was PBMCs. These receptors were collected from a human donor in good health (CMV status not recorded). Some clones in this sample may be carry-over from other donors' samples.

The chain couples TRBV5-1 to TRBJ1-1, with 7 bases aligning to TRBD1. The CDR3 spans 14 residues. Trimming removed 1 base from V and 5 bases from J; junction bases left unmatched: 5. Germline V gives CDR1 SGHRS, CDR2 YFSETQ. CDR3 nucleotide sequence: TGCGCCAGCAGCTTGTACGGACAGGAGACTGAAGCTTTCTTT. Its protein is CASSLYGQETEAFF.

The chain couples TRBV12-3 or TRBV12-4 to TRBJ2-1; 10 bases are a match to TRBD1. The CDR3 spans 14 residues. The J segment lost 12 bases and the V segment lost 5 bases, leaving 10 bases of the junction unmatched. The CDR3 DNA reads TGTGCCAGCAGTCCCACGGGACAGGGGAGGAGGCAGTTCTTC. Encoded protein: CASSPTGQGRRQFF.

The V gene is TRBV6-1, the J gene TRBJ2-5; 16 bases map to TRBD2. From germline, CDR1 is MNHNS and CDR2 SASEGT. Unmatched junction bases numbered 8, after V lost 9 bases and J lost 4 bases. This CDR3 is built from 16 residues. DNA of the CDR3: TGTGCCAGACCGGGACTAGCGGGAGGGCCGTTAGAGACCCAGTACTTC. It codes for CARPGLAGGPLETQYF.

This clonotype has just a few counts. The V and J genes are TRBV28 and TRBJ2-2; D call uncertain. The CDR3 is 13 residues long. V was trimmed by 6 bases and J by 6 bases, leaving 11 bases between them. Germline V gene lookup returns CDR1 MDHEN and CDR2 SYDVKM. The CDR3 sequence: CASSRMGSGELFF. As DNA, the CDR3 is TGTGCCAGCAGCCGAATGGGGTCCGGGGAGCTGTTTTTT.

The table lists this clonotype with many counts. This chain links TRBV7-2 with TRBJ1-1; weak D call: TRBD1 (6 bases). V was cut by 5 bases and J by 3 bases, with 19 bases left in between. The CDR3 extends over 16 amino acids. Germline CDR1 and CDR2: SGHTA and FQGNSA. The CDR3, as DNA: TGTGCCAGCAGCCCTTTAGGGGGGCGCAGACACACTGAAGCTTTCTTT. Protein: CASSPLGGRRHTEAFF.

This clonotype was seen a handful of times. This rearrangement joins TRBV27 to TRBJ1-1; tentative D call: TRBD1 (6 bases). Between the trimmed V and J ends, which lost 5 bases and 4 bases, there was a span of 17 bases. The V gene's germline CDR1 is MNHEY and CDR2 SMNVEV (reference sequence). CDR3 length equals 15 residues. The CDR3 loop reads CASSLGGGFRTEAFF. CDR3 nucleotides: TGTGCCAGCAGTCTTGGAGGGGGGTTTCGCACTGAAGCTTTCTTT.

The V and J genes are TRBV4-1 and TRBJ1-1; D might be TRBD1 (5 bases). This CDR3 is built from 15 residues. V lost 4 bases to trimming and J lost 0 bases, with 12 bases between them. The V gene's germline CDR1 is MGHRA and CDR2 YSYEKL. Here the CDR3 reads CASSPTRGLNTEAFF. The CDR3, as DNA: TGCGCCAGCAGCCCGACCCGGGGCTTGAACACTGAAGCTTTCTTT.

The table lists this clonotype with a few counts. This rearrangement joins TRBV6-2 or TRBV6-3 to TRBJ2-7; 9 nucleotides line up with TRBD1. The CDR3 is 15 amino acids. J gave up 3 bases and V 5 bases, and 8 bases lay outside the gene matches. Germline lookup yields CDR1 MNHEY and CDR2 SVGEGT. The DNA for the CDR3 is TGTGCCAGCAGTGCGCCGGGACAGGGCATCTACGAGCAGTACTTC. Translated, it gives CASSAPGQGIYEQYF.

The sample holds many counts of this clonotype. This sequence joins TRBV7-2 and TRBJ2-3; tentatively, D is TRBD2 (6 bases). Trimming took 5 bases from V and 2 from J, leaving 14 bases between them. The CDR3 totals 15 residues. Germline-derived CDR1 and CDR2 are SGHTA and FQGNSA. The CDR3 sequence is CASSRGLANTDTQYF. In nucleotides, the CDR3 is TGTGCCAGCAGCCGCGGCCTAGCGAACACAGATACGCAGTATTTT.

This clonotype was detected only a few times. The J gene is TRBJ2-3, the V gene TRBV4-1; no definite D call. This CDR3 has 17 amino acids. Germline-derived CDR1 and CDR2 are MGHRA and YSYEKL. Trimming took 0 bases from V and 5 from J, leaving 18 bases between them. CDR3 sequence (DNA): TGCGCCAGCAGCCAAGAAGGTGGCGGAACCCTTCGAGATACGCAGTATTTT. It encodes CASSQEGGGTLRDTQYF.

The genes are TRBV30 and TRBJ1-3; D is ambiguous. CDR1 and CDR2 (germline): GTSNPN, SVGIG (reference sequence). Trimming shortened V by 0 bases and J by 4 bases, and 4 bases separated the two germline ends. This CDR3 contains 12 residues. The CDR3 region has the DNA TGTGCCTGGAGTGTACAGGGAAACACCATATATTTT. It specifies CAWSVQGNTIYF. Full variable domain (outside the CDR3, taken from reference TRBV30 and TRBJ1-3): SQTIHQWPATLVQPVGSPLSLECTVEGTSNPNLYWYRQAAGRGLQLLFYSVGIGQISSEVPQNLSASRPQDRQFILSSKKLLLSDSGFYLCAWSVQGNTIYFGEGSWLTVV.

There are many counts of this clonotype. This chain links TRBV7-2 with TRBJ1-2; tentative D call: TRBD1 (6 bases). The CDR3 has 15 residues. V lost 6 bases to trimming and J lost 4 bases, with 18 bases between them. Germline assignment: CDR1 SGHTA and CDR2 FQGNSA. The CDR3, as DNA: TGTGCCAGCAGTTTCGACAGGACCACATTCTATGGCTACACCTTC. As protein: CASSFDRTTFYGYTF. Complete variable domain (other parts from reference TRBV7-2 and TRBJ1-2): GAGVSQSPSNKVTEKGKDVELRCDPISGHTALYWYRQSLGQGLEFLIYFQGNSAPDKSGLPSDRFSAERTGGSVSTLTIQRTQQEDSAVYLCASSFDRTTFYGYTFGSGTRLTVV.

This clonotype was counted a few times. The chain recombines TRBV7-2 with TRBJ2-3; 12 bases line up with TRBD2. Germline loops: CDR1 SGHTA, CDR2 FQGNSA. Trimming at V came to 1 base and at J to 4 bases, leaving 9 bases not matched to a gene. CDR3 length: 18 amino acids. The CDR3 DNA follows: TGTGCCAGCAGCTTAGTCACTAGCGGGAGGTGGGTGCCAGATACGCAGTATTTT. Translating it yields CASSLVTSGRWVPDTQYF.

CDR3 loop: CSVVGGRASTDTQYF. CDR3 in DNA: TGCAGCGTTGTGGGCGGGAGGGCGAGTACAGATACGCAGTATTTT. The chain joins TRBV29-1 to TRBJ2-3; 9 bases are a match to TRBD2. V gave up 4 bases and J gave up 3 bases; unmatched junction bases: 8. Germline V lookup: CDR1 SQVTM, CDR2 ANQGSEA. This CDR3 comprises 15 residues.

The J gene is TRBJ1-5, the V gene TRBV19; tentative D call: TRBD1 (5 bases). Germline CDR1 is LNHDA and CDR2 is SQIVND (reference sequence). This CDR3 contains 14 residues. V shed 4 bases and J shed 2 bases, with 9 bases lying between them. The DNA for the CDR3 is TGTGCCAGTAGTACCCTGGGGGGCAATCAGCCCCAGCATTTT. It translates to CASSTLGGNQPQHF.

The chain couples TRBV12-3 or TRBV12-4 to TRBJ2-7, with 10 bases that match TRBD2. Trimming removed 3 bases from V and 2 bases from J; junction bases left unmatched: 4. This CDR3 spans 15 amino acids. Here the CDR3 DNA reads TGTGCCAGCAGTTTGTCAGCGGGAGGGCCCTACGAGCAGTACTTC. It specifies CASSLSAGGPYEQYF.

This clonotype was observed at least ten times. The chain carries TRBV7-2 and TRBJ2-5; 10 bases are a match to TRBD1. V lost 6 bases to trimming and J lost 6 bases; unmatched junction nucleotides: 10. The CDR3 extends over 15 amino acids. The germline gives CDR1 SGHTA, CDR2 FQGNSA. The chain's CDR3 is CASRKDRGGQKTQYF. The CDR3 bases are TGTGCCAGCAGAAAGGACAGGGGGGGCCAGAAGACCCAGTACTTC.

This sequence joins TRBV4-1 and TRBJ1-2; D gene ambiguous. Trimming cost V 1 base and J 2 bases, with 8 bases left between them. CDR3 length: 14 residues. Germline CDR1 MGHRA, CDR2 YSYEKL. The CDR3 loop reads CASSQVSGNYGYTF. In nucleotides, the CDR3 is TGCGCCAGCAGCCAAGTATCCGGAAACTATGGCTACACCTTC.